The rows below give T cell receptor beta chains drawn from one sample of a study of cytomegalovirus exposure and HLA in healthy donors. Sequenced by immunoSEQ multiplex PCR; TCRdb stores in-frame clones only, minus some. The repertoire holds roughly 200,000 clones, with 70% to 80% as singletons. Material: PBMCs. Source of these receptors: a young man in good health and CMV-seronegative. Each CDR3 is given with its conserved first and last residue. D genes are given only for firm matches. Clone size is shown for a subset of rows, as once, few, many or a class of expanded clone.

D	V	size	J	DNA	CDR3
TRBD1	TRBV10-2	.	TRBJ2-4	TGCGCCAGCAGTTATGGGACAGGAGCCAAAAACATTCAGTACTTC	CASSYGTGAKNIQYF
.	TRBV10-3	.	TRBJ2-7	TGTGCCATCACCCAGAGACAGGCAGGGGACGAGCAGTACTTC	CAITQRQAGDEQYF
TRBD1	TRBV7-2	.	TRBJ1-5	TGTGCCAGCAGCTTAGGGGGACAGGGGAATCAGCCCCAGCATTTT	CASSLGGQGNQPQHF
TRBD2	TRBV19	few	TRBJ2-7	TGTGCCAGTAGGGAGACTAGCGGGAGTTTTTACGAGCAGTACTTC	CASRETSGSFYEQYF
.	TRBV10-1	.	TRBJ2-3	TGCGCCAGCAGTGACTACACAGATACGCAGTATTTT	CASSDYTDTQYF
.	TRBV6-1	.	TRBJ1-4	TGTGCCAGCAGTCTTGACAGAGCCCCTAATGAAAAACTGTTTTTT	CASSLDRAPNEKLFF
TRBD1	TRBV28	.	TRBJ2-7	TGTGCCAGCAGTTTAGGACAGGGCTTGGGCGAGCAGTACTTC	CASSLGQGLGEQYF
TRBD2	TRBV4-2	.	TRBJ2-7	TGTGCCAGCAGCCAAGAGATGGGACTAGCGGGGAACTACGAGCAGTACTTC	CASSQEMGLAGNYEQYF
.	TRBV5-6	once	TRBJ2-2	TGTGCCAGCAGCGGCGACAGGATGAACACCGGGGAGCTGTTTTTT	CASSGDRMNTGELFF
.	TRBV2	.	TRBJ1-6	TGTGCCAGCAGTGGTCCCCCCGCGTACCGGAATTCACCCCTCCACTTT	CASSGPPAYRNSPLHF
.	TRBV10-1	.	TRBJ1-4	TGCGCCAGCTCTCCCAGGCTTAATGAAAAACTGTTTTTT	CASSPRLNEKLFF
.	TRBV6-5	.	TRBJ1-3	TGTGCCAGCAGTTACAACGTCGACAGCCATGGAAACACCATATATTTT	CASSYNVDSHGNTIYF
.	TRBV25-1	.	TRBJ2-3	TGTGCCAGCAGCATCGCTGACACTAGCACAGATACGCAGTATTTT	CASSIADTSTDTQYF
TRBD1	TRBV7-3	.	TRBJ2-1	TGTGCCAGCAGCCCCCTATCCGGGACAGGCTACAATGAGCAGTTCTTC	CASSPLSGTGYNEQFF
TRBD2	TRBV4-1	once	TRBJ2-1	TGCGCCAGCAGCCAATCACTAGCGGGATCGCTCAATGAGCAGTTCTTC	CASSQSLAGSLNEQFF
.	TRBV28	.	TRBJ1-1	TGTGCCAGCAGTTTGGGGCAGGGACGGGGGACTGAAGCTTTCTTT	CASSLGQGRGTEAFF
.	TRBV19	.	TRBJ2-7	TGTGCCAGTAGTACATTCTCGGGACAAGCCTACGAGCAGTACTTC	CASSTFSGQAYEQYF
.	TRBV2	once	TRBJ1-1	TGTGCCAGCAGTTCTGATCACGGGAACACTGAAGCTTTCTTT	CASSSDHGNTEAFF
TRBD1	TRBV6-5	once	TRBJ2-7	TGTGCCAGCAGCCGGGGGGGACAGGGGGACTACGAGCAGTACTTC	CASSRGGQGDYEQYF
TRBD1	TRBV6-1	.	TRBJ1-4	TGTGCCAGCAGTGAAACGACAGGGGGAAATGAAAAACTGTTTTTT	CASSETTGGNEKLFF
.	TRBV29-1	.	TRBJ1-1	TGCAGCGTTGAAGATAGGCAGGGTGCCACTGAAGCTTTCTTT	CSVEDRQGATEAFF
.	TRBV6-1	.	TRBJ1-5	TGTGCCAGCACCCCGGGGGGTTCTAATCAGCCCCAGCATTTT	CASTPGGSNQPQHF